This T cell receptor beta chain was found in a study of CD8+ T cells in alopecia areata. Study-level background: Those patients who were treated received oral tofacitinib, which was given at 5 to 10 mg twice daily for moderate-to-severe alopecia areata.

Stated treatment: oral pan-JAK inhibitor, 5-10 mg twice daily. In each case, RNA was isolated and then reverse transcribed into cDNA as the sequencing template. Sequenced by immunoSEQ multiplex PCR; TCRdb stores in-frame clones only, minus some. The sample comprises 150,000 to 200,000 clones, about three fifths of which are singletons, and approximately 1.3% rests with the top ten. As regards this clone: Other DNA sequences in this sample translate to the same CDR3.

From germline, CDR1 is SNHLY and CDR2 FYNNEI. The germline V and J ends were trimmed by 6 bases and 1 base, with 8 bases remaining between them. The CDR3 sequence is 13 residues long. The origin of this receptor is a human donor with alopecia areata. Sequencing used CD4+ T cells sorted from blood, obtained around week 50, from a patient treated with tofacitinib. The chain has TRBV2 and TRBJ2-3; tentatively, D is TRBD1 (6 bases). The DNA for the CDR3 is TGTGCCAGCAGCGGACAGCGCACAGATACGCAGTATTTT. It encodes CASSGQRTDTQYF.